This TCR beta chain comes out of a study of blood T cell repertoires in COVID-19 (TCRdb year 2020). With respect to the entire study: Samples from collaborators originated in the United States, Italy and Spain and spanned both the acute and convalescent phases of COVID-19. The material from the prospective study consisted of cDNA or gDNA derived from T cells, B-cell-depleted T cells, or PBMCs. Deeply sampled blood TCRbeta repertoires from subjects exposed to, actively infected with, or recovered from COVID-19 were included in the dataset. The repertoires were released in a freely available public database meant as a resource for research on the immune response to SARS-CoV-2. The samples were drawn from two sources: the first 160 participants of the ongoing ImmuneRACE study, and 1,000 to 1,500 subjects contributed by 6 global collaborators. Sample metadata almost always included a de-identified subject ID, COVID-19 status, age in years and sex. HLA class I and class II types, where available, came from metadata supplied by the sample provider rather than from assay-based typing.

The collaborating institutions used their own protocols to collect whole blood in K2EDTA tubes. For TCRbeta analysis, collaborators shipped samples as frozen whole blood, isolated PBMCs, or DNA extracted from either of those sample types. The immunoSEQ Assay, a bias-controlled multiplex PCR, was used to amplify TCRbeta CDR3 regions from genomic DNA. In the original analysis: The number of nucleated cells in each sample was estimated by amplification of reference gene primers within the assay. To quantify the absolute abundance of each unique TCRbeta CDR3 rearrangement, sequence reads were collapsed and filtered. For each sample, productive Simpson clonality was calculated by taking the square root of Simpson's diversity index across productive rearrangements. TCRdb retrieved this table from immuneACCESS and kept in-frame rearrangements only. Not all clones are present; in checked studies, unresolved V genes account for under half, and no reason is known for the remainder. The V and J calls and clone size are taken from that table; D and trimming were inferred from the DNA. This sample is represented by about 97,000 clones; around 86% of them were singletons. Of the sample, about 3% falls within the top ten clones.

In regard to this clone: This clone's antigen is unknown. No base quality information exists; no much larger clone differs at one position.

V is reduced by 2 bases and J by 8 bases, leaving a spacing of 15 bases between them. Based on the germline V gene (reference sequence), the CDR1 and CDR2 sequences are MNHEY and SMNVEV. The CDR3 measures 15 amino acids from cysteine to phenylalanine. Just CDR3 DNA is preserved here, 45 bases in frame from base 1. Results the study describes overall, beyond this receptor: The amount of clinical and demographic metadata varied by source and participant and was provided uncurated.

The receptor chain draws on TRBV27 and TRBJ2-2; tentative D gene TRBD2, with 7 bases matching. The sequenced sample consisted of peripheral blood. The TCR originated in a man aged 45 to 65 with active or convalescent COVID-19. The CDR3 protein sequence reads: CASSLAGAIRGELFF. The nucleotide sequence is TGTGCCAGCAGTTTAGCGGGGGCGATCCGTGGGGAGCTGTTTTTT.